This is a list of T cell receptor beta chains from one sample in a study of radiotherapy plus CTLA-4 blockade in lung cancer. Assay used: immunoSEQ multiplex PCR; TCRdb lists only in-frame clones, some missing. Of about 41,000 clones listed, around 76% are singletons. This material consisted of peripheral blood, taken from a patient treated with radiotherapy plus ipilimumab. The receptor set was obtained from a human donor with non-small cell lung cancer who had stable disease on radiotherapy plus ipilimumab. The CDR3 runs from the conserved cysteine through the conserved F or W. A D gene is named only where the DNA matches it firmly. Size values are once, few and many counts, or a class for expanded clones, and some rows have none.

d_call: -
v_call: TRBV6-1
clone_size: -
j_call: TRBJ1-5
cdr3_aa: CATKGGTYYQPQHF
cdr3_nt: TGTGCCACCAAGGGGGGGACCTACTATCAGCCCCAGCATTTT

d_call: TRBD2
v_call: TRBV6-1
clone_size: few
j_call: TRBJ2-1
cdr3_aa: CASKEAGVYNEQFF
cdr3_nt: TGTGCCAGCAAGGAGGCGGGGGTTTACAATGAGCAGTTCTTC

d_call: -
v_call: TRBV7-3
clone_size: -
j_call: TRBJ2-2
cdr3_aa: CASSLKGAGELFF
cdr3_nt: TGTGCCAGCAGCTTAAAGGGGGCCGGGGAGCTGTTTTTT

d_call: -
v_call: TRBV27
clone_size: -
j_call: TRBJ1-5
cdr3_aa: CASEYPRPHQPQHF
cdr3_nt: TGTGCCAGCGAATATCCCAGACCCCATCAGCCCCAGCATTTT

d_call: TRBD2
v_call: TRBV5-4
clone_size: once
j_call: TRBJ2-2
cdr3_aa: CASSPQGLNTGELFF
cdr3_nt: TGTGCCAGCAGCCCGCAGGGACTAAACACCGGGGAGCTGTTTTTT

d_call: TRBD2
v_call: TRBV7-6
clone_size: -
j_call: TRBJ2-3
cdr3_aa: CASSTGTSGSTDTQYF
cdr3_nt: TGTGCCAGCAGCACCGGGACTAGCGGGAGCACAGATACGCAGTATTTT

d_call: -
v_call: TRBV5-6
clone_size: -
j_call: TRBJ1-2
cdr3_aa: CASSFRAGKNYGYTF
cdr3_nt: TGTGCCAGCAGCTTTAGGGCAGGGAAGAACTATGGCTACACCTTC

d_call: -
v_call: TRBV30
clone_size: -
j_call: TRBJ1-1
cdr3_aa: CAWTVNTEAFF
cdr3_nt: TGTGCCTGGACCGTGAACACTGAAGCTTTCTTT

d_call: TRBD1
v_call: TRBV9
clone_size: once
j_call: TRBJ1-6
cdr3_aa: CASSPPGGYSPLHF
cdr3_nt: TGTGCCAGCAGCCCCCCAGGGGGTTATTCACCCCTCCACTTT

d_call: -
v_call: TRBV9
clone_size: -
j_call: TRBJ1-1
cdr3_aa: CASSVVASAMKNTEAFF
cdr3_nt: TGTGCCAGCAGCGTAGTGGCGTCGGCCATGAAGAACACTGAAGCTTTCTTT

d_call: -
v_call: TRBV27
clone_size: once
j_call: TRBJ1-1
cdr3_aa: CASSVRVPLSRALPLNTEAFF
cdr3_nt: TGTGCCAGCAGTGTCAGGGTCCCCCTTAGCCGGGCACTGCCGCTGAACACTGAAGCTTTCTTT

d_call: -
v_call: TRBV12-5
clone_size: few
j_call: TRBJ2-5
cdr3_aa: CASGLVISGGETQYF
cdr3_nt: TGTGCTAGTGGTTTGGTGATTAGCGGCGGGGAGACCCAGTACTTC

d_call: -
v_call: TRBV5-1
clone_size: few
j_call: TRBJ2-3
cdr3_aa: CASSRPEASGTDTQYF
cdr3_nt: TGCGCCAGCAGCCGGCCCGAAGCGAGCGGCACAGATACGCAGTATTTT

d_call: TRBD1
v_call: TRBV2
clone_size: once
j_call: TRBJ1-2
cdr3_aa: CASWRDSANYGYTF
cdr3_nt: TGTGCCAGCTGGAGGGACAGCGCTAACTATGGCTACACCTTC

d_call: TRBD2
v_call: TRBV7-8
clone_size: -
j_call: TRBJ2-5
cdr3_aa: CASSPLAGGPKTQYF
cdr3_nt: TGTGCCAGCAGCCCGTTAGCGGGGGGGCCGAAGACCCAGTACTTC

d_call: -
v_call: TRBV5-1
clone_size: -
j_call: TRBJ1-2
cdr3_aa: CASSLESGDYGYTF
cdr3_nt: TGCGCCAGCAGCTTGGAATCAGGGGACTATGGCTACACCTTC

d_call: -
v_call: TRBV10-1
clone_size: once
j_call: TRBJ2-5
cdr3_aa: CASSEPSEETQYF
cdr3_nt: TGCGCCAGCAGTGAGCCTAGCGAAGAGACCCAGTACTTC

d_call: TRBD2
v_call: TRBV9
clone_size: -
j_call: TRBJ2-1
cdr3_aa: CASSVATSGGEQFF
cdr3_nt: TGTGCCAGCAGCGTAGCTACTAGCGGGGGGGAGCAGTTCTTC

d_call: TRBD1
v_call: TRBV5-1
clone_size: -
j_call: TRBJ1-2
cdr3_aa: CASRPDREGGYTF
cdr3_nt: TGCGCCAGCAGACCGGACAGGGAGGGTGGCTACACCTTC

d_call: -
v_call: TRBV5-6
clone_size: -
j_call: TRBJ2-7
cdr3_aa: CASLSLTGNSYEQYF
cdr3_nt: TGTGCCAGCCTCTCCTTGACAGGCAATTCCTACGAGCAGTACTTC

d_call: -
v_call: TRBV5-4
clone_size: once
j_call: TRBJ2-1
cdr3_aa: CASSDSWNEQFF
cdr3_nt: TGTGCCAGCAGCGATTCGTGGAATGAGCAGTTCTTC

d_call: -
v_call: TRBV6-6
clone_size: -
j_call: TRBJ1-5
cdr3_aa: CASSYSGGRKNQPQHF
cdr3_nt: TGTGCCAGCAGTTATTCTGGGGGACGTAAAAATCAGCCCCAGCATTTT

d_call: -
v_call: TRBV2
clone_size: once
j_call: TRBJ2-2
cdr3_aa: CASGGTTVHTGELFF
cdr3_nt: TGTGCCAGCGGAGGGACAACGGTACACACCGGGGAGCTGTTTTTT

d_call: -
v_call: TRBV7-3
clone_size: few
j_call: TRBJ1-2
cdr3_aa: CASSFTQAHGYTF
cdr3_nt: TGTGCCAGCAGCTTTACACAGGCACATGGCTACACCTTC

d_call: TRBD1
v_call: TRBV18
clone_size: -
j_call: TRBJ2-1
cdr3_aa: CASSPGQMPNEQFF
cdr3_nt: TGTGCCAGCTCACCGGGACAGATGCCCAATGAGCAGTTCTTC

d_call: -
v_call: TRBV15
clone_size: -
j_call: TRBJ1-5
cdr3_aa: CATSRGVGQPQHF
cdr3_nt: TGTGCCACCAGCAGAGGAGTTGGTCAGCCCCAGCATTTT

d_call: -
v_call: TRBV11-2
clone_size: once
j_call: TRBJ2-1
cdr3_aa: CATNHRGSEQFF
cdr3_nt: TGTGCCACGAACCACCGAGGCAGTGAGCAGTTCTTC

d_call: -
v_call: TRBV2
clone_size: once
j_call: TRBJ1-2
cdr3_aa: CASSDTGDGYTF
cdr3_nt: TGTGCCAGCAGTGATACCGGGGATGGCTACACCTTC

d_call: -
v_call: TRBV6-8
clone_size: -
j_call: TRBJ2-7
cdr3_aa: CASSYSGDGSYEQYF
cdr3_nt: TGTGCCAGCAGTTACTCGGGGGACGGATCCTACGAGCAGTACTTC

d_call: TRBD1
v_call: TRBV11-2
clone_size: -
j_call: TRBJ1-2
cdr3_aa: CASRRWGQGYGYTF
cdr3_nt: TGTGCCAGCCGTCGCTGGGGACAGGGATATGGCTACACCTTC

d_call: -
v_call: TRBV18
clone_size: -
j_call: TRBJ1-1
cdr3_aa: CASSPAMNTEAFF
cdr3_nt: TGTGCCAGCTCACCGGCGATGAACACTGAAGCTTTCTTT

d_call: TRBD1
v_call: TRBV30
clone_size: -
j_call: TRBJ2-7
cdr3_aa: CAWRPTGTTYEQYF
cdr3_nt: TGTGCCTGGAGGCCGACAGGGACCACCTACGAGCAGTACTTC

d_call: TRBD1
v_call: TRBV6-4
clone_size: -
j_call: TRBJ2-1
cdr3_aa: CASSDSGTDYNEQFF
cdr3_nt: TGTGCCAGCAGTGACTCCGGGACAGATTACAATGAGCAGTTCTTC

d_call: -
v_call: TRBV11-2
clone_size: -
j_call: TRBJ1-1
cdr3_aa: CASSPYRENTEAFF
cdr3_nt: TGTGCCAGCAGCCCGTACAGGGAGAACACTGAAGCTTTCTTT

d_call: -
v_call: TRBV10-1
clone_size: -
j_call: TRBJ2-3
cdr3_aa: CASSGLEDTQYF
cdr3_nt: TGCGCCAGCAGTGGGTTAGAGGATACGCAGTATTTT

d_call: -
v_call: TRBV11-2
clone_size: -
j_call: TRBJ1-2
cdr3_aa: CASSPPGRYGYTF
cdr3_nt: TGTGCCAGCAGCCCCCCCGGGAGATATGGCTACACCTTC

d_call: -
v_call: TRBV7-2
clone_size: -
j_call: TRBJ1-3
cdr3_aa: CASSLEASSGNTIYF
cdr3_nt: TGTGCCAGCAGCTTAGAGGCCAGCTCTGGAAACACCATATATTTT

d_call: -
v_call: TRBV27
clone_size: -
j_call: TRBJ2-1
cdr3_aa: CASSPKGLQRSSYNEQFF
cdr3_nt: TGTGCCAGCAGTCCTAAGGGTCTACAGCGGAGCTCCTACAATGAGCAGTTCTTC

d_call: TRBD2
v_call: TRBV2
clone_size: -
j_call: TRBJ2-7
cdr3_aa: CASRLAGGEEQYF
cdr3_nt: TGTGCCAGTAGACTAGCGGGGGGAGAGGAGCAGTACTTC

d_call: -
v_call: TRBV6-5
clone_size: few
j_call: TRBJ2-7
cdr3_aa: CASSLGVGAGVDEQYF
cdr3_nt: TGTGCCAGCAGTTTGGGTGTGGGGGCGGGGGTTGACGAGCAGTACTTC

d_call: -
v_call: TRBV11-2
clone_size: -
j_call: TRBJ2-5
cdr3_aa: CASSLIRKETQYF
cdr3_nt: TGTGCCAGCAGCTTGATTAGGAAAGAGACCCAGTACTTC

d_call: TRBD1
v_call: TRBV6-5
clone_size: -
j_call: TRBJ1-6
cdr3_aa: CASSPGQGYSPLHF
cdr3_nt: TGTGCCAGCAGTCCGGGACAGGGTTATTCACCCCTCCACTTT

d_call: -
v_call: TRBV7-6
clone_size: -
j_call: TRBJ1-2
cdr3_aa: CASSLESGYGYTF
cdr3_nt: TGTGCCAGCAGCTTAGAGTCTGGGTATGGCTACACCTTC

d_call: TRBD1
v_call: TRBV10-3
clone_size: -
j_call: TRBJ2-1
cdr3_aa: CAISQGQGADNEQFF
cdr3_nt: TGTGCCATCAGCCAGGGACAGGGGGCGGACAATGAGCAGTTCTTC